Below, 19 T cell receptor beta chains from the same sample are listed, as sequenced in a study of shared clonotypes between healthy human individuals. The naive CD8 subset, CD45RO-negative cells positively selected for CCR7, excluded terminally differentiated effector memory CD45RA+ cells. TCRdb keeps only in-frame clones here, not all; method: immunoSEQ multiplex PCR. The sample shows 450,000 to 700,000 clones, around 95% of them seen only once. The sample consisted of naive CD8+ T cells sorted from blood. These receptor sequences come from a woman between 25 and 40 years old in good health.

CDR3 in amino acids: CASSPRTGKWDEQYF. CDR3 DNA: TGTGCCAGCAGCCCTCGGACAGGGAAGTGGGACGAGCAGTACTTC. V and J are TRBV14 and TRBJ2-7; 8 bases fit TRBD1. This CDR3 has 15 residues. The V segment lost 4 bases and the J segment 5 bases; nucleotides outside the gene matches: 10. Per germline, CDR1 SGHDN and CDR2 FVKESK.

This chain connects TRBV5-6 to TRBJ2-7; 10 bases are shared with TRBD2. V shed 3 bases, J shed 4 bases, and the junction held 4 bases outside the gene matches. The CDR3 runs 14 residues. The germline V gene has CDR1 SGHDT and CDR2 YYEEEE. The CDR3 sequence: CASSWGAGGYEQYF. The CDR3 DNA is TGTGCCAGCAGCTGGGGAGCGGGAGGGTACGAGCAGTACTTC.

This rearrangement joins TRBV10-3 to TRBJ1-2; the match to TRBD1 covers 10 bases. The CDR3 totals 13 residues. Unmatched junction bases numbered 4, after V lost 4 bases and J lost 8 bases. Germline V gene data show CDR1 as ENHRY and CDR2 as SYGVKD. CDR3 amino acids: CAISAGTGDGYTF. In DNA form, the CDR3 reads TGTGCCATCAGTGCCGGGACAGGGGACGGCTACACCTTC.

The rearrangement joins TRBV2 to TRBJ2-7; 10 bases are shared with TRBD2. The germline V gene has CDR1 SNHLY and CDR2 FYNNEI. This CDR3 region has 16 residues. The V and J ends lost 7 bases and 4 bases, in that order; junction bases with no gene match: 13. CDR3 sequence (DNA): TGTGCCAGCATATCTAGCGGGAGCGCGCTGGGATACGAGCAGTACTTC. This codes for CASISSGSALGYEQYF.

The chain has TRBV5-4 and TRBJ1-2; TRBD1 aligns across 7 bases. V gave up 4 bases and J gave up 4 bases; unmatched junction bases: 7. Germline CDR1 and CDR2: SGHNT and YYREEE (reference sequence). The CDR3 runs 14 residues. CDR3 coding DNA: TGTGCCAGCAGCCCTGACAGGGCCGGCTATGGCTACACCTTC. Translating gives CASSPDRAGYGYTF. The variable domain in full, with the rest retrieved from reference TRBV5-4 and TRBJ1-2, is ETGVTQSPTHLIKTRGQQVTLRCSSQSGHNTVSWYQQALGQGPQFIFQYYREEENGRGNFPPRFSGLQFPNYSSELNVNALELDDSALYLCASSPDRAGYGYTFGSGTRLTVV.

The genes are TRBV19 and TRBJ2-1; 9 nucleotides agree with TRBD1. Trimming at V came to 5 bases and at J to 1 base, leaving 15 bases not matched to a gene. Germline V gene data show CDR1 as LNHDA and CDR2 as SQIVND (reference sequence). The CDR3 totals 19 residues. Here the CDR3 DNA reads TGTGCCAGTAGTCCGCTCCGCCACAGAGGGACAGGGTCCTACAATGAGCAGTTCTTC. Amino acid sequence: CASSPLRHRGTGSYNEQFF.

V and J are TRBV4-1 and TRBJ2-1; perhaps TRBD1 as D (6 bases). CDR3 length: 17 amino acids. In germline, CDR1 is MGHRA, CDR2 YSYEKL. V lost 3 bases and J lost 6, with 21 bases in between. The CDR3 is CASSQPAIGGRTNEQFF. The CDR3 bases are TGCGCCAGCAGCCAGCCCGCAATAGGGGGAAGGACCAATGAGCAGTTCTTC.

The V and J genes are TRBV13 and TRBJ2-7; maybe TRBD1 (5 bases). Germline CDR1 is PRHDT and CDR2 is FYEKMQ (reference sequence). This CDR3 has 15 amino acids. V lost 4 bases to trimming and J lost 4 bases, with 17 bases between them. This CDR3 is CASSSRGQLSYEQYF. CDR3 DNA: TGTGCCAGCAGCTCACGAGGACAACTCTCTTACGAGCAGTACTTC.

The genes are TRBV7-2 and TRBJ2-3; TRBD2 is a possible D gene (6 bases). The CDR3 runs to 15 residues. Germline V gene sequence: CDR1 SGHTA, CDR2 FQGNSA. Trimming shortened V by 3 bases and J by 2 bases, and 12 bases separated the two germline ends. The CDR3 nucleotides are TGTGCCAGCAGCTTCTACGTAGCGGCCACAGATACGCAGTATTTT. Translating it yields CASSFYVAATDTQYF. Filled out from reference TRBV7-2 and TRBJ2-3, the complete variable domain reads GAGVSQSPSNKVTEKGKDVELRCDPISGHTALYWYRQSLGQGLEFLIYFQGNSAPDKSGLPSDRFSAERTGGSVSTLTIQRTQQEDSAVYLCASSFYVAATDTQYFGPGTRLTVL.

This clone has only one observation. CDR3 loop: CASVRTSGYYNEQFF. The CDR3 DNA follows: TGTGCCAGTGTCCGAACTAGCGGATATTACAATGAGCAGTTCTTC. V is TRBV28 and J is TRBJ2-1; TRBD2 matches 8 bases. This CDR3 contains 15 residues. Germline CDR1 MDHEN, CDR2 SYDVKM. J was trimmed by 4 bases and V by 9 bases; bases with no gene match: 11.

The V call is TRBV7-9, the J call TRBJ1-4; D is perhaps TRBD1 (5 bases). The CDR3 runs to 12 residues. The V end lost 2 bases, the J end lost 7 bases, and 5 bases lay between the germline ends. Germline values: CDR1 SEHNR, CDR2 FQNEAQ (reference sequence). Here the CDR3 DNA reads TGTGCCAGCAGCTTACAGGGTGAAAAACTGTTTTTT. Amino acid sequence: CASSLQGEKLFF.

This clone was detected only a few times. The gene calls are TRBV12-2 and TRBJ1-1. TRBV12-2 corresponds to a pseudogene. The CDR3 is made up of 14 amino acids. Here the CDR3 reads CASRLWVESFEAFF. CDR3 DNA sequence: TGTGCAAGTCGCTTATGGGTCGAGAGCTTTGAAGCTTTCTTT.

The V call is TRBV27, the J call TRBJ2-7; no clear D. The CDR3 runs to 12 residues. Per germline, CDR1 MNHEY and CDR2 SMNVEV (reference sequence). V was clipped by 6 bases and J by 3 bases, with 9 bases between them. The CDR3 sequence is CASRALSYEQYF. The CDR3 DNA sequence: TGTGCCAGCAGGGCTTTGAGCTACGAGCAGTACTTC.

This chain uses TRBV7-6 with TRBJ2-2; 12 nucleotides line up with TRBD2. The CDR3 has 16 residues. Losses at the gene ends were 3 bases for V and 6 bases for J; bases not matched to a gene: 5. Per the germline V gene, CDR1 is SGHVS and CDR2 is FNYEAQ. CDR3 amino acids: CASSLLAGGPAGELFF. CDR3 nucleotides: TGTGCCAGCAGCTTGCTAGCGGGAGGGCCCGCCGGGGAGCTGTTTTTT.

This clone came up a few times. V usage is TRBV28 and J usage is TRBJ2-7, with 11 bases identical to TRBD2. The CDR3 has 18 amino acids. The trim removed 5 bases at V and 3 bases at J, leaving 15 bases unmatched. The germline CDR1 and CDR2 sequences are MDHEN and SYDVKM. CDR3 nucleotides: TGTGCCAGCAGTCCCGGGACTAGCGGTAAACAGACCTACTACGAGCAGTACTTC. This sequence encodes CASSPGTSGKQTYYEQYF.

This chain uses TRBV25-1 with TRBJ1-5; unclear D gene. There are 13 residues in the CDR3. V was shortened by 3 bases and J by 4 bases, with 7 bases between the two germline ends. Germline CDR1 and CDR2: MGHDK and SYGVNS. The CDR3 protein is CASSDTTNQPQHF. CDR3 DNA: TGTGCCAGCAGTGACACCACTAATCAGCCCCAGCATTTT.

This CDR3 reads CASSIESQETQYF. In nucleotides, the CDR3 is TGTGCCAGCAGTATTGAGTCCCAAGAGACCCAGTACTTC. This chain connects TRBV5-4 to TRBJ2-5; D not resolved. From germline, CDR1 is SGHNT and CDR2 YYREEE (reference sequence). CDR3 length equals 13 residues. V was shortened by 5 bases and J by 1 base, with 9 bases between the two germline ends.

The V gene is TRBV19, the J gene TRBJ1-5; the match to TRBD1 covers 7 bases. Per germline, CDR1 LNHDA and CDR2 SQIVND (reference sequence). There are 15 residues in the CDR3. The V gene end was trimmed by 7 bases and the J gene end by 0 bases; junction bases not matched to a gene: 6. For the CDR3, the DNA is TGTGCCAGTAAGGAGACAGGGAATAGCAATCAGCCCCAGCATTTT. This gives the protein CASKETGNSNQPQHF.

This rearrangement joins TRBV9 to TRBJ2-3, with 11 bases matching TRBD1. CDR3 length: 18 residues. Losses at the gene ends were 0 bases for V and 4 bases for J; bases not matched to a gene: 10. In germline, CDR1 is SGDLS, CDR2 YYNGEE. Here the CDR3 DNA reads TGTGCCAGCAGCGTAGCTAGTCTACGGGACAGGGGGGCAGATACGCAGTATTTT. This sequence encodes CASSVASLRDRGADTQYF.